Listed below are T cell receptor beta chains from one sample, sequenced in a study of T cells in Graves' hyperthyroidism and ophthalmopathy. One entry per CDR3 protein, called by TCRdb with MiXCR from the multiplex PCR reads. This table holds about 520,000 distinct CDR3 sequences, approximately 25% found once. The sample consisted of blood. These receptors came from a woman aged 25 to 39 with Graves' ophthalmopathy. The CDR3 runs from the conserved cysteine through the conserved F or W. The D gene is left open where the match is weak. For some rows the clone size is stated as once, few or many, or as a class when expanded; others skip it.

j_call clone_size d_call v_call cdr3_aa cdr3_nt
TRBJ1-1 many . TRBV30 CAWTRVMNTEAFF TGTGCCTGGACGCGAGTCATGAACACTGAAGCTTTCTTT
TRBJ2-7 many TRBD2 TRBV5-1 CASSPRLAEYEQYF TGCGCCAGCAGCCCCAGGCTAGCGGAATACGAGCAGTACTTC
TRBJ2-1 few TRBD1 TRBV7-3 CASSPQGASSYNEQFF TGTGCCAGCAGCCCCCAGGGGGCCAGCTCCTACAATGAGCAGTTCTTC
TRBJ2-5 . . TRBV30 CAWSRGRGETQYF TGTGCCTGGAGTCGAGGCAGGGGAGAGACCCAGTACTTC
TRBJ2-7 . TRBD2 TRBV28 CASRRLAAVSYEQYF TGTGCCAGCAGAAGACTAGCAGCCGTATCCTACGAGCAGTACTTC
TRBJ2-2 few TRBD2 TRBV12-3/TRBV12-4 CAGRLAGDTGELFF TGTGCCGGCCGACTAGCGGGAGACACCGGGGAGCTGTTTTTT
TRBJ1-1 . . TRBV2 CASNWGEVITEAFF TGTGCCAGTAATTGGGGGGAGGTAATCACTGAAGCTTTCTTT
TRBJ1-3 few . TRBV6-1 CASSASGRGIRNTIYF TGTGCCAGCAGTGCTTCGGGGAGGGGGATCAGAAACACCATATATTTT
TRBJ1-1 many . TRBV2 CASSERSGDGAFF TGTGCCAGCAGTGAAAGGAGCGGGGACGGAGCTTTCTTT
TRBJ1-5 . . TRBV2 CASSEQGLNQPQHF TGTGCCAGCAGTGAGCAAGGGTTAAATCAGCCCCAGCATTTT
TRBJ2-2 once TRBD2 TRBV9 CASSVVGSGRALGELFF TGTGCCAGCAGCGTAGTTGGTAGCGGGAGGGCCCTCGGGGAGCTGTTTTTT
TRBJ1-1 . . TRBV6-2/TRBV6-3 CASSVPQGKPPEAFF TGTGCCAGCAGTGTCCCACAGGGCAAACCCCCCGAAGCTTTCTTT
TRBJ2-2 many TRBD2 TRBV27 CASSLTSGVARFTGELFF TGTGCCAGCAGTTTAACTAGCGGGGTCGCGCGGTTCACCGGGGAGCTGTTTTTT
TRBJ1-6 many TRBD1 TRBV7-8 CASSSHRGLNSPLHF TGTGCCAGCAGCTCACACAGGGGGCTGAATTCACCCCTCCACTTT
TRBJ1-5 many TRBD1 TRBV5-6 CASSRTGGSQPQHF TGTGCCAGCAGCCGGACAGGGGGCAGTCAGCCCCAGCATTTT
TRBJ2-2 once . TRBV6-5 CASSYLSITGELFF TGTGCCAGCAGTTACCTTAGTATCACCGGGGAGCTGTTTTTT
TRBJ2-7 . . TRBV20-1 CSATQSGSYEQYF TGCAGTGCTACGCAGTCGGGCTCCTACGAGCAGTACTTC
TRBJ1-2 many . TRBV30 CAWSVQGLDGYTF TGTGCCTGGAGTGTACAAGGATTAGATGGCTACACCTTC
TRBJ1-1 many . TRBV12-3/TRBV12-4 CASSPKGGMNTEAFF TGTGCCAGCAGCCCAAAGGGGGGGATGAACACTGAAGCTTTCTTT
TRBJ1-1 . . TRBV28 CASLTQGNTEAFF TGTGCCAGCCTAACCCAGGGGAACACTGAAGCTTTCTTT
TRBJ1-2 . . TRBV12-3/TRBV12-4 CASSLVQLSNYGYTF TGTGCCAGCAGTTTAGTACAGTTATCCAACTATGGCTACACCTTC
TRBJ1-1 . . TRBV20-1 CSAPFPATLRYTEAFF TGCAGTGCCCCTTTCCCGGCGACCCTAAGGTACACTGAAGCTTTCTTT
TRBJ1-1 . . TRBV28 CASSRDLTSTEAFF TGTGCCAGCAGTCGCGACCTTACTTCGACTGAAGCTTTCTTT
TRBJ2-5 . TRBD2 TRBV20-1 CSAATSGTETQYF TGCAGTGCGGCGACTAGCGGGACCGAGACCCAGTACTTC
TRBJ1-2 few . TRBV12-3/TRBV12-4 CASSWGGDYGYTF TGTGCCAGCAGTTGGGGAGGTGACTATGGCTACACCTTC
TRBJ2-5 many TRBD2 TRBV12-3/TRBV12-4 CASRRAGGIETQYF TGTGCCAGCAGGAGGGCGGGGGGCATTGAGACCCAGTACTTC
TRBJ1-2 many . TRBV12-3/TRBV12-4 CASSLADWDYGYTF TGTGCCAGCAGTTTAGCCGACTGGGACTATGGCTACACCTTC